This TCR beta chain is drawn from a study of T-cell reconstitution after alpha-beta-depleted transplantation in children. Preparation of the TCRbeta library was carried out with unique molecular identifiers. TCRdb processed the PCR reads anew with MiXCR; each CDR3 protein has one entry. The data show roughly 300,000 distinct CDR3 sequences, more than 8% seen once. The CDR3 is 14 residues long. Trimming cost V 4 bases and J 8 bases, with 14 bases left between them. Germline CDR1 and CDR2: KGHSH and LQKENI. The source was PBMCs from the stem cell graft donor, collected from the stem cell graft. The TCR was taken from a human donor who donated a stem cell graft to a child with SCID. The chain recombines TRBV18 with TRBJ1-4; TRBD1 might be the D (6 bases). CDR3 DNA: TGTGCCAGCTCACGAGGGGGTCGCGCGGAAAAACTGTTTTTT. Translation: CASSRGGRAEKLFF.